This entry lists 15 T cell receptor beta chains sequenced from one sample in a study of monozygotic twins with inflammatory bowel disease (dated by TCRdb to about 2019). The method was 5' RACE. The data were produced on an Illumina HiSeq 2500. TCRdb reprocessed the reads, so every CDR3 protein sequence counts as one entry and DNA is not shown. The data table for this sample lists 200,000 to 250,000 distinct CDR3 sequences. The ten biggest clones cover roughly 1.7% of the sample. The specimen was blood. The receptors stem from a human donor with ulcerative colitis or Crohn's disease, or a healthy co-twin of an affected twin (not recorded which).

The chain recombines TRBV20-1 with TRBJ1-2. The CDR3 contains 12 residues. The germline gives CDR1 DFQATT, CDR2 SNEGSKA (reference sequence). The CDR3 sequence: CSASTGNYGYTF.

This chain joins TRBV10-3 and TRBJ1-2. Germline V gene lookup returns CDR1 ENHRY and CDR2 SYGVKD. The CDR3 is 18 amino acids. The CDR3 sequence is CAISDLRRGRTLNYGYTF.

This CDR3 reads CATSTRRDPNEKLFF. The rearrangement links TRBV15 to TRBJ1-4. This CDR3 is 15 amino acids long. Germline V lookup: CDR1 LNHNV, CDR2 YYDKDF (reference sequence). Filled out from reference TRBV15 and TRBJ1-4, the complete variable domain reads DAMVIQNPRYQVTQFGKPVTLSCSQTLNHNVMYWYQQKSSQAPKLLFHYYDKDFNNEADTPDNFQSRRPNTSFCFLDIRSPGLGDTAMYLCATSTRRDPNEKLFFGSGTQLSVL.

The chain is built from TRBV29-1 and TRBJ1-2; there is no DNA to check the TCRdb D call of TRBD1. This CDR3 comprises 14 residues. CDR1 SQVTM and CDR2 ANQGSEA come from the germline V gene. CDR3 protein: CSVERQFTNYGYTF.

The V and J genes are TRBV7-9 and TRBJ1-2. CDR1 SEHNR and CDR2 FQNEAQ come from the germline V gene (reference sequence). There are 14 residues in the CDR3. CDR3 loop: CASSPRTVNYGYTF. Full variable domain (rest looked up from reference TRBV7-9 and TRBJ1-2): DTGVSQNPRHKITKRGQNVTFRCDPISEHNRLYWYRQTLGQGPEFLTYFQNEAQLEKSRLLSDRFSAERPKGSFSTLEIQRTEQGDSAMYLCASSPRTVNYGYTFGSGTRLTVV.

CDR3: CASSSAHTNPYEQYF. The chain recombines TRBV11-2 with TRBJ2-7; the TCRdb D gene call, TRBD1, has no DNA to confirm it. Per germline, CDR1 SGHAT and CDR2 FQNNGV. This CDR3 has 15 amino acids.

The gene calls are TRBV18 and TRBJ2-3. CDR3 size: 12 residues. Germline-derived CDR1 and CDR2 are KGHSH and LQKENI. CDR3: CASSPNQDTQYF.

The chain is built from TRBV7-2 and TRBJ2-2; TCRdb names TRBD2, which stays unverified in the absence of DNA. Germline loops: CDR1 SGHTA, CDR2 FQGNSA. The CDR3 length is 16 residues. The CDR3 here is CASSSALGRNTGELFF.

This rearrangement joins TRBV7-8 to TRBJ1-5; the D gene TCRdb calls, TRBD1, cannot be checked with no DNA. This CDR3 comprises 15 residues. Looked up from germline, CDR1 is SGHVS and CDR2 is FQNEAQ. CDR3 sequence: CASSLVTGGIQPQHF.

The chain joins TRBV20-1 to TRBJ2-3; the TCRdb D gene call, TRBD1, has no DNA to confirm it. In germline, CDR1 is DFQATT, CDR2 SNEGSKA (reference sequence). The CDR3 has 12 residues. CDR3 loop: CSATDPGDTQYF.

V usage is TRBV6-1 and J usage is TRBJ1-1; TCRdb's assignment of TRBD1 cannot be checked, as there is no DNA. The germline CDR1 and CDR2 sequences are MNHNS and SASEGT. The CDR3 loop spans 14 amino acids. This chain's CDR3 is CASSVQAGNTEAFF.

The chain carries TRBV5-1 and TRBJ1-1; TCRdb's D call of TRBD1 is untestable without DNA. Per germline, CDR1 SGHRS and CDR2 YFSETQ. The CDR3 extends over 16 amino acids. The CDR3 loop reads CASSNGDSLMNTEAFF.

V is TRBV5-1 and J is TRBJ1-4. Germline lookup yields CDR1 SGHRS and CDR2 YFSETQ. CDR3 length: 14 amino acids. The CDR3 is CASSLAEVNEKLFF.

V gene TRBV10-3 combines with J gene TRBJ1-1; the D call from TCRdb, TRBD1, cannot be confirmed without DNA. CDR3 length: 16 residues. In germline, CDR1 is ENHRY, CDR2 SYGVKD. CDR3 sequence reads: CAISEPAGVGNTEAFF.

The chain combines TRBV7-9 with TRBJ1-2; lacking DNA, the TRBD1 call made by TCRdb goes unchecked. This CDR3 spans 13 amino acids. Germline V gives CDR1 SEHNR, CDR2 FQNEAQ (reference sequence). The chain's CDR3 is CASSHDRERGYTF.